One sample yielded the 16 T cell receptor beta chains listed below, sequenced in a study of shared clonotypes between healthy human individuals. Generated by immunoSEQ multiplex PCR, the TCRdb table keeps only in-frame clones and is missing some. The repertoire consists of about 680,000 clones, with under 95% occurring once and the leading ten covering more than 20%. Naivety among CD8 cells was defined by CD45RO negativity and positive CCR7 selection, thereby excluding terminally differentiated effector memory CD45RA+ cells. What was sequenced was naive CD8+ T cells sorted from blood. These TCRs come from a man aged 25-45 years in good health.

The CDR3 bases are TGTGCCATCAGTGAGGGCCAGTACACTGAAGCTTTCTTT. As protein: CAISEGQYTEAFF. The gene calls are TRBV10-3 and TRBJ1-1, with D unresolved. The germline V gene has CDR1 ENHRY and CDR2 SYGVKD. The CDR3 loop spans 13 amino acids. Trimming cost V 2 bases and J 3 bases, with 7 bases left between them.

The chain recombines TRBV7-9 with TRBJ1-4, with D possibly being TRBD1 (5 bases). Germline loops: CDR1 SEHNR, CDR2 FQNEAQ (reference sequence). The germline V and J ends were trimmed by 3 bases and 7 bases, with 6 bases remaining between them. The CDR3 sequence is 12 residues long. The CDR3 DNA is TGTGCCAGCAGCTTCGGGGGTGAAAAACTGTTTTTT. This sequence encodes CASSFGGEKLFF.

The genes are TRBV7-8 and TRBJ2-7; TRBD2 matches 16 bases. CDR1 and CDR2 from the germline V gene are SGHVS and FQNEAQ. The CDR3 runs 19 residues. J lost 6 bases, V lost 4 bases, and 15 bases had no gene match. The CDR3 loop is CASSSPFTGTSGRAFEQYF. The CDR3 DNA reads TGTGCCAGCAGCTCCCCTTTTACCGGGACTAGCGGGAGGGCCTTCGAGCAGTACTTC.

The J gene is TRBJ2-1, the V gene TRBV7-9; 8 bases agree with TRBD2. This CDR3 is 16 amino acids long. Germline CDR1 reads SEHNR; CDR2 reads FQNEAQ (reference sequence). V gave up 4 bases and J gave up 6 bases; unmatched junction bases: 11. The CDR3 is CASSSPGLEVSNEQFF. DNA of the CDR3: TGTGCCAGCAGCTCGCCGGGACTAGAGGTTAGCAATGAGCAGTTCTTC.

The chain links TRBV7-2 to TRBJ2-7; no reliable D call. The CDR3 has 13 residues. V shed 1 base and J shed 4 bases, with 8 bases lying between them. CDR1 SGHTA and CDR2 FQGNSA come from the germline V gene. In nucleotides, the CDR3 is TGTGCCAGCAGCTTAGGGAAGGCGTACGAGCAGTACTTC. It specifies CASSLGKAYEQYF.

This clone showed up just a few times. This specimen includes other DNA sequences encoding the same CDR3. V usage is TRBV27 and J usage is TRBJ2-7; the match to TRBD1 covers 7 bases. The V gene end was trimmed by 0 bases and the J gene end by 3 bases; junction bases not matched to a gene: 2. The CDR3 runs to 14 residues. The V gene's germline CDR1 is MNHEY and CDR2 SMNVEV (reference sequence). DNA of the CDR3: TGTGCCAGCAGTTTATCGGCAGGGGGCTACGAGCAGTACTTC. The encoded protein is CASSLSAGGYEQYF.

The chain joins TRBV28 to TRBJ2-1, with 10 bases aligning to TRBD2. CDR1 and CDR2 from the germline V gene are MDHEN and SYDVKM. The CDR3 totals 15 residues. V gave up 2 bases and J gave up 6 bases; unmatched junction bases: 4. DNA for the CDR3: TGTGCCAGCAGTTTACTAGCGGGAGTGATCAATGAGCAGTTCTTC. Translation: CASSLLAGVINEQFF.

The V and J genes are TRBV5-1 and TRBJ2-3; 8 bases fit TRBD1. V trimming: 4 bases; J trimming: 2 bases; junction bases outside the gene matches: 6. CDR3 length equals 15 residues. In germline, CDR1 is SGHRS, CDR2 YFSETQ. DNA of the CDR3: TGCGCCAGCAGCGAAAGGACAGGGATCACAGATACGCAGTATTTT. Translating it yields CASSERTGITDTQYF. Supplemented by reference TRBV5-1 and TRBJ2-3, the full variable domain reads KAGVTQTPRYLIKTRGQQVTLSCSPISGHRSVSWYQQTPGQGLQFLFEYFSETQRNKGNFPGRFSGRQFSNSRSEMNVSTLELGDSALYLCASSERTGITDTQYFGPGTRLTVL.

The rearrangement joins TRBV27 to TRBJ1-2; TRBD1 aligns across 7 bases. The CDR3 is 16 residues long. The germline V gene has CDR1 MNHEY and CDR2 SMNVEV (reference sequence). V lost 6 bases to trimming and J lost 8 bases; unmatched junction nucleotides: 18. This CDR3 is CASRRGGQPDREGYTF. In nucleotides, the CDR3 is TGTGCCAGCAGGAGGGGGGGACAGCCGGATCGGGAGGGCTACACCTTC.

V gene TRBV9 combines with J gene TRBJ2-1, with 8 bases identical to TRBD2. The V gene end was trimmed by 0 bases and the J gene end by 6 bases; junction bases not matched to a gene: 17. Germline-derived CDR1 and CDR2 are SGDLS and YYNGEE. The CDR3 is 19 residues long. CDR3 loop: CASSVVGGVGLAGTNEQFF. Here the CDR3 DNA reads TGTGCCAGCAGCGTAGTTGGGGGTGTTGGGCTAGCGGGTACCAATGAGCAGTTCTTC.

J is TRBJ2-3 and V is TRBV7-6, with D possibly TRBD2 on 6 matching bases. Germline CDR1 SGHVS, CDR2 FNYEAQ. The CDR3 covers 14 residues. The ends were cut back, 6 bases at V and 2 bases at J, with 12 bases in the middle. This CDR3 is CASSAWDSTDTQYF. The CDR3 DNA reads TGTGCCAGCAGTGCCTGGGACTCCACAGATACGCAGTATTTT. Full variable domain (remainder filled in from reference TRBV7-6 and TRBJ2-3): GAGVSQSPRYKVTKRGQDVALRCDPISGHVSLYWYRQALGQGPEFLTYFNYEAQQDKSGLPNDRFSAERPEGSISTLTIQRTEQRDSAMYRCASSAWDSTDTQYFGPGTRLTVL.

The chain carries TRBV7-2 and TRBJ2-1, with 9 bases aligning to TRBD2. Trimming at V came to 1 base and at J to 7 bases, leaving 8 bases not matched to a gene. Germline loops: CDR1 SGHTA, CDR2 FQGNSA. This CDR3 is 16 amino acids long. Here the CDR3 reads CASSLGASGTENEQFF. The CDR3 DNA follows: TGTGCCAGCAGCTTAGGGGCTAGCGGGACGGAGAATGAGCAGTTCTTC.

The rearrangement links TRBV27 to TRBJ2-1; unclear D gene. This CDR3 has 14 amino acids. Germline V gives CDR1 MNHEY, CDR2 SMNVEV (reference sequence). V was trimmed by 6 bases and J by 9 bases, leaving 18 bases between them. The CDR3 protein is CASSPISFTGEQFF. The CDR3 nucleotides read TGTGCCAGCAGCCCTATTTCGTTCACCGGTGAGCAGTTCTTC.

The gene calls are TRBV28 and TRBJ1-3; D is unresolved. The germline V gene has CDR1 MDHEN and CDR2 SYDVKM. Trimming pared 8 bases from V and 0 bases from J, leaving 11 bases between. This CDR3 is 14 amino acids long. The CDR3, as DNA: TGTGCCAGCGCTTTTCGGACCTCTGGAAACACCATATATTTT. Its protein is CASAFRTSGNTIYF.

V is TRBV27 and J is TRBJ1-4; D is uncertain. Germline lookup yields CDR1 MNHEY and CDR2 SMNVEV (reference sequence). V was clipped by 5 bases and J by 12 bases, with 16 bases between them. The CDR3 is 13 residues long. The CDR3 protein is CASSTPGNRELFF. The DNA for the CDR3 is TGTGCCAGCAGTACACCGGGGAACCGGGAACTGTTTTTT.

This clone appeared once. The chain joins TRBV11-2 to TRBJ2-7, with D possibly TRBD1 on 5 matching bases. This CDR3 has 11 residues. V was pared by 5 bases and J by 5 bases, with 7 bases between. The V gene's germline CDR1 is SGHAT and CDR2 FQNNGV. The CDR3 region has the DNA TGTGCCAGCAGCGGCAGGGACGAGCAGTACTTC. Protein: CASSGRDEQYF.